These 22 T cell receptor beta chains came from one sample sequenced in a study of blood T cell repertoires in COVID-19. Sequencing used immunoSEQ multiplex PCR; TCRdb keeps in-frame clones, though not all of them. The table lists hundreds of thousands of clones, 90% of them singletons. The source material was PBMCs or T cells enriched from blood (not recorded which). The receptors were sampled from a man aged 50 or older who had been exposed to COVID-19.

This clone came up once. This sequence joins TRBV28 and TRBJ1-2, with TRBD1 matching over 8 bases. Germline CDR1 is MDHEN and CDR2 is SYDVKM. The CDR3 runs 15 residues. After removal of 4 bases from V and 6 bases from J, the junction contained 10 bases not matched to a gene. CDR3 DNA: TGTGCCAGCAGTTACCCCCGGGACAGGCCGAATGGCTACACCTTC. Residues: CASSYPRDRPNGYTF.

This clone was seen more than once but under ten times. The J gene is TRBJ1-2, the V gene TRBV7-9, with D maybe TRBD1 (5 bases). Trimming took 5 bases from V and 7 from J, leaving 17 bases between them. Germline CDR1 SEHNR, CDR2 FQNEAQ (reference sequence). The CDR3 extends over 14 amino acids. The CDR3: CASSLQGTGSGYTF. The DNA for the CDR3 is TGTGCCAGCAGCCTCCAGGGTACTGGCTCTGGCTACACCTTC.

A single count supports this clone. The chain couples TRBV28 to TRBJ1-3, with 7 nucleotides matching TRBD1. V lost 4 bases and J lost 4; bases outside the gene matches: 10. The germline V gene has CDR1 MDHEN and CDR2 SYDVKM. The CDR3 extends over 16 amino acids. The chain's CDR3 is CASSYLTGTAGNTIYF. CDR3 coding DNA: TGTGCCAGCAGTTACTTGACAGGGACTGCCGGAAACACCATATATTTT. Full variable domain (missing parts from reference TRBV28 and TRBJ1-3): DVKVTQSSRYLVKRTGEKVFLECVQDMDHENMFWYRQDPGLGLRLIYFSYDVKMKEKGDIPEGYSVSREKKERFSLILESASTNQTSMYLCASSYLTGTAGNTIYFGEGSWLTVV.

This sequence joins TRBV11-3 and TRBJ2-3, with 8 bases matching TRBD1. Germline V gene data show CDR1 as SGHNT and CDR2 as YENEEA. V lost 5 bases and J lost 4; bases outside the gene matches: 8. The CDR3 is 15 amino acids. Written as DNA, the CDR3 is TGTGCCAGCAGCCGATCCGGACAGGGCTCAGATACGCAGTATTTT. Translating it yields CASSRSGQGSDTQYF.

This chain links TRBV18 with TRBJ2-1, with 7 nucleotides matching TRBD1. V was pared by 4 bases and J by 5 bases, with 5 bases of the junction left unmatched. CDR3 length: 14 residues. Germline CDR1 reads KGHSH; CDR2 reads LQKENI. The CDR3 region has the DNA TGTGCCAGCTCACGGGACAGTGCTGACAATGAGCAGTTCTTC. It specifies CASSRDSADNEQFF.

The table lists this clone with a count of one. The chain is built from TRBV18 and TRBJ2-5; 10 bases line up with TRBD2. The germline CDR1 and CDR2 sequences are KGHSH and LQKENI. Losses at the gene ends were 4 bases for V and 14 bases for J; bases not matched to a gene: 13. The CDR3 sequence is 14 residues long. The CDR3 sequence is CASSRTSGGGRRYF. The CDR3 bases are TGTGCCAGCTCACGGACTAGCGGAGGGGGTAGGCGTTACTTC.

The chain uses TRBV5-4 and TRBJ1-6; 9 bases agree with TRBD1. The length of the CDR3 is 14 residues. The J segment lost 10 bases and the V segment lost 1 base, leaving 3 bases of the junction unmatched. Germline V gene data show CDR1 as SGHNT and CDR2 as YYREEE (reference sequence). Here the CDR3 reads CASSLTGGDSPLHF. Written as DNA, the CDR3 is TGTGCCAGCAGCTTGACAGGGGGCGACTCACCCCTCCACTTT.

The rearrangement uses TRBV7-2 and TRBJ2-5, with a possible D match to TRBD1 (6 bases). Trimming shortened V by 5 bases and J by 4 bases, and 17 bases separated the two germline ends. CDR3 length: 15 amino acids. CDR1 and CDR2 from the germline V gene are SGHTA and FQGNSA. This CDR3 is CASSTQGGVGETQYF. The CDR3 DNA reads as TGTGCCAGCAGCACTCAAGGGGGTGTGGGAGAGACCCAGTACTTC.

The V and J genes are TRBV21-1 and TRBJ2-1; no check of the table's D call, TRBD1, against the DNA was made. TRBV21-1 is listed as a pseudogene. The CDR3 consists of 12 residues. The CDR3 reads CASSKGLNEQFF. The CDR3 DNA follows: TGTGCCAGCAGCAAGGGGCTGAATGAGCAGTTCTTC.

This chain joins TRBV27 and TRBJ1-2, with D possibly TRBD1 on 5 matching bases. Germline CDR1 is MNHEY and CDR2 is SMNVEV (reference sequence). The CDR3 totals 14 residues. V lost 5 bases and J lost 8, with 18 bases in between. This chain's CDR3 is CASSPLSRGGGYTF. In nucleotides, the CDR3 is TGTGCCAGCAGTCCGCTGTCAAGGGGTGGCGGCTACACCTTC.

The chain recombines TRBV10-3 with TRBJ1-6; 7 bases agree with TRBD1. J lost 4 bases, V lost 11 bases, and 5 bases had no gene match. Germline V gene lookup returns CDR1 ENHRY and CDR2 SYGVKD. This CDR3 comprises 13 residues. The CDR3 is CAATGQYNSPLHF. The DNA for the CDR3 is TGTGCCGCCACGGGACAGTATAATTCACCCCTCCACTTT.

This clone was detected once. The chain combines TRBV18 with TRBJ1-5; D remains ambiguous. This CDR3 spans 13 amino acids. Trimming pared 3 bases from V and 1 base from J, leaving 4 bases between. Per the germline V gene, CDR1 is KGHSH and CDR2 is LQKENI. This chain's CDR3 is CASSPSSNQPQHF. The DNA of the CDR3 is TGTGCCAGCTCACCCTCGAGCAATCAGCCCCAGCATTTT.

Turning to this clone: This CDR3 is also generated by other DNA sequences in the sample. V gene TRBV28 combines with J gene TRBJ2-3; D ambiguous. Trimming stripped 2 bases from V and 1 base from J, with 4 bases between. From germline, CDR1 is MDHEN and CDR2 SYDVKM. This CDR3 comprises 13 residues. DNA of the CDR3: TGTGCCAGCAGTTTAAGCGGCACAGATACGCAGTATTTT. Its translation: CASSLSGTDTQYF.

This rearrangement joins TRBV5-1 to TRBJ1-2; 7 positions match TRBD1. This CDR3 has 15 amino acids. V lost 1 base and J lost 7; bases outside the gene matches: 10. The germline CDR1 and CDR2 sequences are SGHRS and YFSETQ. CDR3 in amino acids: CASSLSVTGSSGYTF. In nucleotides, the CDR3 is TGCGCCAGCAGCTTGTCAGTGACAGGGAGCAGTGGCTACACCTTC. Complete variable domain (other parts from reference TRBV5-1 and TRBJ1-2): KAGVTQTPRYLIKTRGQQVTLSCSPISGHRSVSWYQQTPGQGLQFLFEYFSETQRNKGNFPGRFSGRQFSNSRSEMNVSTLELGDSALYLCASSLSVTGSSGYTFGSGTRLTVV.

This clone was seen only once. This sequence joins TRBV10-2 and TRBJ1-5; TRBD1 might be the D (6 bases). The V end lost 3 bases, the J end lost 6 bases, and 15 bases lay between the germline ends. The CDR3 totals 15 residues. Germline V lookup: CDR1 WSHSY, CDR2 SAAADI. CDR3: CASSDYLQGAQPQHF. In DNA, the CDR3 is TGCGCCAGCAGTGACTACTTACAGGGAGCTCAGCCCCAGCATTTT.

This clone has more than one count but fewer than ten. The rearrangement links TRBV12-3 or TRBV12-4 to TRBJ2-1, with D perhaps TRBD1 (5 bases). The CDR3 extends over 13 amino acids. V lost 0 bases to trimming and J lost 11 bases, with 11 bases between them. The CDR3 coding sequence is TGTGCCAGCAGTTTAGCACAGGTGACCAAGCAGTTCTTC. Translating gives CASSLAQVTKQFF.

This clone appeared a single time. This same CDR3 is encoded by further DNA sequences in the sample. This chain uses TRBV9 with TRBJ2-1, with D hard to call. This CDR3 region has 13 residues. Trimming took 2 bases from V and 4 from J, leaving 7 bases between them. Germline CDR1 SGDLS, CDR2 YYNGEE. CDR3 in DNA: TGTGCCAGCAGCGTTGACGGGTACAATGAGCAGTTCTTC. Translating gives CASSVDGYNEQFF.

This chain uses TRBV19 with TRBJ1-1; TRBD1 aligns across 8 bases. The V and J ends lost 5 bases and 4 bases, in that order; junction bases with no gene match: 12. Germline lookup yields CDR1 LNHDA and CDR2 SQIVND (reference sequence). CDR3 size: 16 residues. CDR3 amino acids: CASSPGLGQVLTEAFF. The CDR3 DNA sequence: TGTGCCAGTAGTCCTGGGCTGGGACAGGTCCTCACTGAAGCTTTCTTT.

V and J are TRBV5-1 and TRBJ2-1, with 7 bases lining up with TRBD1. Germline CDR1 and CDR2: SGHRS and YFSETQ. With V trimmed by 2 bases and J by 7 bases, 6 bases remained unmatched. The CDR3 has 14 residues. For the CDR3, the DNA is TGCGCCAGCAGCTTACAGGGGAACGGGAATGAGCAGTTCTTC. This gives the protein CASSLQGNGNEQFF.

The chain uses TRBV15 and TRBJ1-6, with TRBD1 matching over 7 bases. The CDR3 contains 15 residues. CDR1 is LNHNV and CDR2 is YYDKDF in the germline V gene (reference sequence). Trimming cost V 1 base and J 9 bases; bases outside gene matches: 6. The CDR3 spells CATSRGDRVVSPLHF. The CDR3 DNA reads TGTGCCACCAGCAGAGGGGACAGAGTCGTTTCACCCCTCCACTTT.

The chain couples TRBV5-1 to TRBJ1-5; D uncertain. Germline-derived CDR1 and CDR2 are SGHRS and YFSETQ. The V end lost 5 bases, the J end lost 4 bases, and 10 bases lay between the germline ends. CDR3 length: 13 amino acids. CDR3 DNA sequence: TGCGCCAGCAGTATCCGGGGTAATCAGCCCCAGCATTTT. This codes for CASSIRGNQPQHF.

The V call is TRBV11-1, the J call TRBJ1-2; no clear D gene. V dropped 1 base and J dropped 1 base, with 7 bases sitting between them. The CDR3 has 14 residues. Germline V CDR1 and CDR2: SGHAT, FQDESV (reference sequence). The CDR3: CASSLGALNYGYTF. CDR3 sequence (DNA): TGTGCCAGCAGCTTAGGCGCGCTTAACTATGGCTACACCTTC.